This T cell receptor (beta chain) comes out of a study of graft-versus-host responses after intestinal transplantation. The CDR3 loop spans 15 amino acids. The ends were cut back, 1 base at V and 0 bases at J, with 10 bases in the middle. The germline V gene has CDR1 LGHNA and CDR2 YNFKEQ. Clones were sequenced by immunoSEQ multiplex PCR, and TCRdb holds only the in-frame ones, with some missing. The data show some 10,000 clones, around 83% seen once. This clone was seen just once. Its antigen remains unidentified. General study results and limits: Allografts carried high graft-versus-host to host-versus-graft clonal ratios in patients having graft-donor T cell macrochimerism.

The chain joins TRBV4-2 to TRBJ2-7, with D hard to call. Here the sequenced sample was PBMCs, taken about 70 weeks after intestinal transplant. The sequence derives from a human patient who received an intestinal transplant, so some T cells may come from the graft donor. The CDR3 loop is CASSQARQPSYEQYF. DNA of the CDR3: TGTGCCAGCAGCCAAGCCCGGCAGCCCTCCTACGAGCAGTACTTC.